This record looks at one T cell receptor (beta chain) sequence and its context. Isolation yielded PBMCs, at least 6.5 million per sample, in every case. This sample is part of a study of blood T cells in healthy people across ages. With a J-beta primer mix and a sample-barcoded 5' primer, a second PCR ran about 7 to 12 cycles. TCRdb re-derived calls from the 5' RACE reads in MiXCR, one entry per CDR3 protein. The sample shows about 500,000 distinct CDR3 sequences, approximately 25% of them seen only once. This sample was also put to use in a study of T cells of mothers and their children.

The sequence came from a boy aged 5-17 years in good health. Sequenced: blood.

CDR3 region: CASRGQPNSPLHF. The CDR3 DNA sequence: TGTGCCAGCAGGGGACAGCCTAATTCACCCCTCCACTTT. The genes are TRBV28 and TRBJ1-6; 7 bases map to TRBD1. The CDR3 spans 13 residues. J lost 6 bases, V lost 6 bases, and 2 bases had no gene match. Germline V lookup: CDR1 MDHEN, CDR2 SYDVKM.